Here is one TCR beta chain with its context. Its specificity is unknown. Sequencing was performed with immunoSEQ multiplex PCR; in TCRdb, only in-frame clones are kept and a portion is missing. The table lists approximately 150,000 clones, under 95% of them singletons. Germline CDR1 is LGHNT and CDR2 is FRNRAP. With V trimmed by 6 bases and J by 6 bases, 10 bases remained unmatched. CDR3 length: 16 residues. These data come from a study of T cell responses to AZD1222 COVID-19 vaccine. Study-wide points: As reported, nearly half of all spike-specific TCRs target variant regions that are unmutated.

Here the sequenced sample was peripheral blood, taken 28 days after the second AZD1222 dose. The receptor was isolated from an adult who received the AZD1222 COVID-19 vaccine. The chain employs TRBV12-5 and TRBJ2-3; TRBD2 matches 12 bases. CDR3 DNA sequence: TGTGCTAGTGGGGCCCCGACTAGCGGGAGATCCGATACGCAGTATTTT. Translated: CASGAPTSGRSDTQYF.